The 6 T cell receptor beta chains below come from one sample, sequenced in a study of T cells in women clearing cervical HPV infection. Sequencing used immunoSEQ multiplex PCR; TCRdb keeps in-frame clones, though not all of them. This table lists about 32,000 clones. Input material: blood buffy coat. Receptor source: a woman aged 18-70 years with a cervical HPV16 infection that either progressed to CIN3+ or cleared (not recorded which).

In regard to this clone: The DNA ends 3 residues before the CDR3 does, and the rest of the CDR3 is filled in from the germline J gene. The J gene is TRBJ1-4, the V gene TRBV9, with D hard to call. V was trimmed by 2 bases and J by 8 bases, leaving 7 bases between them. This CDR3 spans 12 amino acids. From germline, CDR1 is SGDLS and CDR2 YYNGEE. The CDR3 loop reads CASSVAGEKLFF. Incomplete CDR3 DNA: TGTGCCAGCAGCGTTGCCGGGGAAAAA.

A note on this clone: A junction end diverges from the germline sequence, so it may reflect a read error. With the read ending 3 residues before the CDR3 end, the germline J gene is used to fill in that end. This chain connects TRBV7-9 to TRBJ2-2, with a weak D call TRBD2 (6 bases). The CDR3 runs 15 residues. From germline, CDR1 is SEHNR and CDR2 FQNEAQ (reference sequence). The CDR3 loop reads CASTLPGANTGELFF. CDR3 DNA (partial): TGTGCCAGCACCTTACCGGGGGCGAACACCGGGGAG.

CDR3 sequence: CSVEAPGHSNTGELFF. The covered CDR3 bases are TGCAGCGTTGAAGCCCCGGGACATTCGAACACCGGGGAG. The V gene is TRBV29-1, the J gene TRBJ2-2; D is perhaps TRBD1 (6 bases). The read halts 3 residues ahead of the CDR3 end, with the missing end drawn from the germline J gene. This CDR3 contains 16 residues. Trimming removed 1 base at V and 0 bases at J, with 12 bases between. The germline V gene encodes CDR1 SQVTM and CDR2 ANQGSEA.

Comments on this clone: The read gets to within 3 residues of the CDR3 end, and the germline J gene fills in the rest. V is TRBV5-1 and J is TRBJ1-1; possibly TRBD1 for D (6 bases). The germline V gene has CDR1 SGHRS and CDR2 YFSETQ. The CDR3 contains 14 residues. The ends were cut back, 1 base at V and 4 bases at J, with 11 bases in the middle. Partial CDR3 DNA: TGCGCCAGCAGCTTGAACAGGGTTGGCACTGAA. It specifies CASSLNRVGTE. The whole CDR3 reads CASSLNRVGTEAFF. The variable domain in full, completed from reference TRBV5-1 and TRBJ1-1, reads KAGVTQTPRYLIKTRGQQVTLSCSPISGHRSVSWYQQTPGQGLQFLFEYFSETQRNKGNFPGRFSGRQFSNSRSEMNVSTLELGDSALYLCASSLNRVGTEAFFGQGTRLTVV.

Notes on this clone: Read data end 3 residues before the CDR3 end; the end is taken from the germline J gene. V is TRBV7-3 and J is TRBJ2-2; 9 bases fit TRBD1. There are 17 residues in the CDR3. The germline gives CDR1 SGHTA, CDR2 FQGTGA. V lost 5 bases to trimming and J lost 0 bases; unmatched junction nucleotides: 7. The CDR3 region is CASSPTGGRANTGELFF. The sequenced part of the CDR3 DNA is TGTGCCAGCAGCCCCACAGGGGGCAGAGCGAACACCGGGGAG.

Details on this clone: The DNA ends 3 residues before the CDR3 does, and the rest of the CDR3 is filled in from the germline J gene. V and J are TRBV7-9 and TRBJ2-7, with 10 bases aligning to TRBD1. This CDR3 comprises 14 residues. J gave up 3 bases and V 5 bases, and 4 bases lay outside the gene matches. Germline V lookup: CDR1 SEHNR, CDR2 FQNEAQ (reference sequence). CDR3 bases read: TGTGCCAGCAGCCCCGGGACAGGGGACTACGAG. This codes for CASSPGTGDYE. The CDR3 in its entirety is CASSPGTGDYEQYF.